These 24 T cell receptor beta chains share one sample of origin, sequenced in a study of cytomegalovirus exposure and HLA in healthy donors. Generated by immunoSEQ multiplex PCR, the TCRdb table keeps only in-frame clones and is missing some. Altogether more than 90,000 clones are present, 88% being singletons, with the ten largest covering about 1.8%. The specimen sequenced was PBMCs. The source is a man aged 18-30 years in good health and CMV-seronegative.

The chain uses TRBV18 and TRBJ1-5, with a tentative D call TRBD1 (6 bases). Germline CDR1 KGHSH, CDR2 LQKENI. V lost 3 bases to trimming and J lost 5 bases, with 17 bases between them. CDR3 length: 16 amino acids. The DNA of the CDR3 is TGTGCCAGCTCACCGCAGGGGACGGCCTTATATCAGCCCCAGCATTTT. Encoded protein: CASSPQGTALYQPQHF.

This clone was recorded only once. This CDR3 is CASSFTSDMYGYTF. The CDR3 DNA is TGTGCCAGCAGCTTCACAAGCGATATGTATGGCTACACCTTC. The V gene is TRBV11-3, the J gene TRBJ1-2; no firm D call. The CDR3 runs to 14 residues. CDR1 is SGHNT, CDR2 YENEEA, per germline. The V end lost 3 bases, the J end lost 5 bases, and 13 bases lay between the germline ends. Together with reference TRBV11-3 and TRBJ1-2, the CDR3 gives the full variable domain: EAGVVQSPRYKIIEKKQPVAFWCNPISGHNTLYWYLQNLGQGPELLIRYENEEAVDDSQLPKDRFSAERLKGVDSTLKIQPAELGDSAVYLCASSFTSDMYGYTFGSGTRLTVV.

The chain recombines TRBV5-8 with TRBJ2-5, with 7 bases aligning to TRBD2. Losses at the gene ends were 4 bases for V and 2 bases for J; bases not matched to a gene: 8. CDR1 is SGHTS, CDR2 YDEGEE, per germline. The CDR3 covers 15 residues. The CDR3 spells CASSLTGRGQETQYF. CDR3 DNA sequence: TGTGCCAGCAGCCTTACCGGGCGGGGGCAAGAGACCCAGTACTTC.

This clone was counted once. The CDR3 loop reads CASGLSTGEAYEQYF. In DNA, the CDR3 is TGTGCTAGTGGTTTGTCCACCGGGGAAGCCTACGAGCAGTACTTC. The chain links TRBV12-5 to TRBJ2-7; D is possibly TRBD2 (5 bases). This CDR3 is 15 amino acids long. V was trimmed by 2 bases and J by 2 bases, leaving 13 bases between them. CDR1 is LGHNT, CDR2 FRNRAP, per germline.

CDR3 bases: TGTGCCACCATGGGGACAGGCTATGGCTACACCTTC. Its translation is CATMGTGYGYTF. J is TRBJ1-2 and V is TRBV28; 8 bases line up with TRBD1. With 10 bases clipped from V and 4 bases from J, the junction kept 5 bases outside the gene matches. Germline loops: CDR1 MDHEN, CDR2 SYDVKM. This CDR3 has 12 amino acids.

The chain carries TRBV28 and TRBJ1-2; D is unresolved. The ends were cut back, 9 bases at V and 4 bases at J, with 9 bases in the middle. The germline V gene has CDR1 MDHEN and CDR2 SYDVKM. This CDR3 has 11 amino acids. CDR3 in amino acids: CASGEAYGYTF. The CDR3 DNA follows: TGTGCCAGTGGTGAGGCCTATGGCTACACCTTC.

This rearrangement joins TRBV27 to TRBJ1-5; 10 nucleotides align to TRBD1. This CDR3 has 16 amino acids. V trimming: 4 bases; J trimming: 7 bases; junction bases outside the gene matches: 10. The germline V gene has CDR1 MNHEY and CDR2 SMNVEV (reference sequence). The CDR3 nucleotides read TGTGCCAGCAGTTCAAAAGGGACAGGGGTAGGACAGCCCCAGCATTTT. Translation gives CASSSKGTGVGQPQHF.

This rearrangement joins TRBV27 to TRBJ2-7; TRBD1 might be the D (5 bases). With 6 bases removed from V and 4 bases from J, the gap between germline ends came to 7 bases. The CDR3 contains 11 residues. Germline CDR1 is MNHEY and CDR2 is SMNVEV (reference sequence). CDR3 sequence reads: CASSKGYEQYF. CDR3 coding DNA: TGTGCCAGCAGCAAGGGGTACGAGCAGTACTTC.

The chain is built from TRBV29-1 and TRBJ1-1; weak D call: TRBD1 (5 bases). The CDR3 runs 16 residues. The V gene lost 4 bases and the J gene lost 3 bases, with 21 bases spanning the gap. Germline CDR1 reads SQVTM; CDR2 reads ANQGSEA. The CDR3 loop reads CSVGVGRRGGDTEAFF. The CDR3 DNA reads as TGCAGCGTTGGGGTGGGCAGGCGGGGAGGGGACACTGAAGCTTTCTTT.

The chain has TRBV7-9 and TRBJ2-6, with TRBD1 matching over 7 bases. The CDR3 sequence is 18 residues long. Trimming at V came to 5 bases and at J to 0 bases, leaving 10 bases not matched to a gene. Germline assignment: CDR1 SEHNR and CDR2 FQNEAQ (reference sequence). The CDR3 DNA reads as TGTGCCAGCAGCATAAGCAGGGGGATCTTCTCTGGGGCCAACGTCCTGACTTTC. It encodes CASSISRGIFSGANVLTF.

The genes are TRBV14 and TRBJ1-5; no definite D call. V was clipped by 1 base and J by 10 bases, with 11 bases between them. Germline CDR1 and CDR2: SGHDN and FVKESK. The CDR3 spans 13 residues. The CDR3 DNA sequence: TGTGCCAGCAGCCAAGGGAGTATCAGCCCCCAGCATTTT. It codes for CASSQGSISPQHF.

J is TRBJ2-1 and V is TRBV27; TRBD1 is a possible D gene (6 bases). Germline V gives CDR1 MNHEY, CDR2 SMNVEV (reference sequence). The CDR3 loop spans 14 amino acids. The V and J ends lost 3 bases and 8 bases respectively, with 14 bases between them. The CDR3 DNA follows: TGTGCCAGCAGTTTCCAGGGGAGCATTGATGAGCAGTTCTTC. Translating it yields CASSFQGSIDEQFF.

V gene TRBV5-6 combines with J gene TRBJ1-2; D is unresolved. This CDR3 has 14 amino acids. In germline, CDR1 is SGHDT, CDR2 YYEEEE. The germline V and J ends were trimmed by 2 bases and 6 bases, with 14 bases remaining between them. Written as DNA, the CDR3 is TGTGCCAGCAGCTTAGGCCTCCCCGCGGATGGCTACACCTTC. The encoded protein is CASSLGLPADGYTF. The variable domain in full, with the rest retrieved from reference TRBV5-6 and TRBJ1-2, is DAGVTQSPTHLIKTRGQQVTLRCSPKSGHDTVSWYQQALGQGPQFIFQYYEEEERQRGNFPDRFSGHQFPNYSSELNVNALLLGDSALYLCASSLGLPADGYTFGSGTRLTVV.

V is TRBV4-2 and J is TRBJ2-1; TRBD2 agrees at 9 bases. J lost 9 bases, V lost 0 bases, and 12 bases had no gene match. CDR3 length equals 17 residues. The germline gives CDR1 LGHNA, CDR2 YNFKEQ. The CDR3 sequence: CASSQDTSGGRAPEQFF. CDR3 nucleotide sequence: TGTGCCAGCAGCCAAGATACGTCGGGCGGGAGGGCCCCTGAGCAGTTCTTC.

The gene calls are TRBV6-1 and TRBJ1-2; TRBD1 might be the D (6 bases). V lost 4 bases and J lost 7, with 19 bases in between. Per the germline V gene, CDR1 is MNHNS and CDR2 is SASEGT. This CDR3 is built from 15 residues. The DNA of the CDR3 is TGTGCCAGCAGTGGGGGGGGCAGGGTTTTGAGTGGCTACACCTTC. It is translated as CASSGGGRVLSGYTF.

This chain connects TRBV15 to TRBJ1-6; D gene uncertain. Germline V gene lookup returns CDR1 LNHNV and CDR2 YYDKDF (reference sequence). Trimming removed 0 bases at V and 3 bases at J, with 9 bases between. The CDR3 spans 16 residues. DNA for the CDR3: TGTGCCACCAGCAGAGATCTTCTTAGCTATAATTCACCCCTCCACTTT. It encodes CATSRDLLSYNSPLHF.

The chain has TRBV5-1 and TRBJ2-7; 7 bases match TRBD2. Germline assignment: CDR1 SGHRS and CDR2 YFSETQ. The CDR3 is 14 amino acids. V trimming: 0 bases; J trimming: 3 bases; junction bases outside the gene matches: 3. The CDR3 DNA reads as TGCGCCAGCAGCTTGGACGCGGGAGTCTACGAGCAGTACTTC. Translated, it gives CASSLDAGVYEQYF.

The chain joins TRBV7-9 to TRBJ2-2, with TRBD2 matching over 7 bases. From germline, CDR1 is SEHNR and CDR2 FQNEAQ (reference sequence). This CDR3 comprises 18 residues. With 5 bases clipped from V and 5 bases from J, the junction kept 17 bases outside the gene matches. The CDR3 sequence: CASSPPYGLDWGTGELFF. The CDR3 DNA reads TGTGCCAGCAGCCCACCCTACGGACTAGATTGGGGGACCGGGGAGCTGTTTTTT.

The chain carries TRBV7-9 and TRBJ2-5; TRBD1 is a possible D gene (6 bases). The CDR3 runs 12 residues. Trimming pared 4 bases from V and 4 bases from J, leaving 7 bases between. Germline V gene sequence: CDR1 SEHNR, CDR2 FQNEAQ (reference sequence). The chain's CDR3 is CASSSGVETQYF. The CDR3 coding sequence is TGTGCCAGCAGCTCAGGGGTAGAGACCCAGTACTTC.

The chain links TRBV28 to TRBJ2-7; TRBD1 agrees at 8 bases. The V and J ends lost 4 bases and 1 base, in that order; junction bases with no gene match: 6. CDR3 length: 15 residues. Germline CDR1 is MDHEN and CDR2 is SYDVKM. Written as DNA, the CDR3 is TGTGCCAGCAGTTCGGACAGGGAGAATTCCTACGAGCAGTACTTC. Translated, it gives CASSSDRENSYEQYF.

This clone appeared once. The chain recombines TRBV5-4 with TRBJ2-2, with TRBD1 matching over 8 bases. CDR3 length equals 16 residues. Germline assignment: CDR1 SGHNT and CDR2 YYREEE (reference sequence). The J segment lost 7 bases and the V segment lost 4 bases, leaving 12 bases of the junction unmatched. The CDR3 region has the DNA TGTGCCAGCAGCGCCCCGGACAGGGAAATGGGCGGGGAGCTGTTTTTT. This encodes CASSAPDREMGGELFF.

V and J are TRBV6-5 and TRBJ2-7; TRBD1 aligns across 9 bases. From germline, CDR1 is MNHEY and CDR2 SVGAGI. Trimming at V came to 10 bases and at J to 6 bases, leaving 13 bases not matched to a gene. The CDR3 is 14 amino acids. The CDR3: CATGRDRVFVEQYF. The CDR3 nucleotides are TGTGCCACTGGCCGGGACAGGGTTTTTGTCGAGCAGTACTTC.

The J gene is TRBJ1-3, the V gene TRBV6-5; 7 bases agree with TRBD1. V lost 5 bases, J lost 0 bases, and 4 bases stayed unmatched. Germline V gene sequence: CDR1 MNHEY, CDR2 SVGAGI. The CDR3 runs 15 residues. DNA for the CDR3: TGTGCCAGCAGTCTACACAGGGGCTCTGGAAACACCATATATTTT. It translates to CASSLHRGSGNTIYF.

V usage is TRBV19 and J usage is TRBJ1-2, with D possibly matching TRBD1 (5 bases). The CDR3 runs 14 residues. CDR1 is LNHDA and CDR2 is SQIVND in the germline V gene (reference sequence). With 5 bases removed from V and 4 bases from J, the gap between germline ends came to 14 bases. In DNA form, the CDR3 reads TGTGCCAGTAGTTCGACCCCGGGGGTCTATGGCTACACCTTC. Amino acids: CASSSTPGVYGYTF.